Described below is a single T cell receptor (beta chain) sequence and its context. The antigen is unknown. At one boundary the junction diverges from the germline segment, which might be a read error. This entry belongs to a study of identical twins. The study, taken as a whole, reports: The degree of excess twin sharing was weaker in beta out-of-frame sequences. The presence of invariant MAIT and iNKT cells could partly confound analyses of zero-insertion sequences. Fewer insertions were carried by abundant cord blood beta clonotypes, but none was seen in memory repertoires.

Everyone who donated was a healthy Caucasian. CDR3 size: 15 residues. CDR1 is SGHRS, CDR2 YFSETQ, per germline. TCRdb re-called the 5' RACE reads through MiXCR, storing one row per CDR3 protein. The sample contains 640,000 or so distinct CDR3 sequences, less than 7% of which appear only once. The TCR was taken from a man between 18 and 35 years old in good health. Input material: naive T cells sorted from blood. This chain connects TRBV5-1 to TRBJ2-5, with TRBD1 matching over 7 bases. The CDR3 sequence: CASSLARQGVETRYF. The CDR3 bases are TGCGCCAGCAGCCTAGCCCGGCAGGGGGTCGAGACCCGGTACTTC.